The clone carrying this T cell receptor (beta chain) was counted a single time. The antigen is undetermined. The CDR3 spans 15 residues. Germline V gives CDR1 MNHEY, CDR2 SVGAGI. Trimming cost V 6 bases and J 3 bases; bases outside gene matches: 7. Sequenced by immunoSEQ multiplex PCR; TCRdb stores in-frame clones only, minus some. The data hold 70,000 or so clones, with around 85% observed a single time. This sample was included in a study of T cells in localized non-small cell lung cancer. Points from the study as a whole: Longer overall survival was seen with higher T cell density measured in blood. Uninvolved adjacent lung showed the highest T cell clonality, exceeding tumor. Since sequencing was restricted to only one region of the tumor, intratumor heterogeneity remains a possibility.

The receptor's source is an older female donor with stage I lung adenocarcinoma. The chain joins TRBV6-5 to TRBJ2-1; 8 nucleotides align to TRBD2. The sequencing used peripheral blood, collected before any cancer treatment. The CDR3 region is CASSGRLARYNEQFF. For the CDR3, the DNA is TGTGCCAGCAGCGGTAGACTAGCGCGCTACAATGAGCAGTTCTTC.